Following are 20 T cell receptor beta chains from one sample sequenced in a study of OX40 agonist ivuxolimab in advanced cancers. TCRdb keeps only in-frame clones here, not all; method: immunoSEQ multiplex PCR. Of about 82,000 clones listed, around 85% were seen once; the top ten hold approximately 0.22%. The sample here was CD4+ or CD8+ T cells sorted from blood, taken in a trial of the OX40 agonist ivuxolimab. These receptors all come from an adult with an advanced solid tumor such as melanoma, head and neck, liver or kidney cancer.

This clone was seen just once. V is TRBV7-6 and J is TRBJ2-2, with 8 bases identical to TRBD1. This CDR3 has 17 residues. The V and J ends lost 2 bases and 2 bases, in that order; junction bases with no gene match: 7. Looked up from germline, CDR1 is SGHVS and CDR2 is FNYEAQ. The CDR3 protein is CASSLLFGQGNTGELFF. The CDR3 DNA follows: TGTGCCAGCAGCTTATTGTTTGGACAGGGAAACACCGGGGAGCTGTTTTTT. The variable domain in full, completed from reference TRBV7-6 and TRBJ2-2, reads GAGVSQSPRYKVTKRGQDVALRCDPISGHVSLYWYRQALGQGPEFLTYFNYEAQQDKSGLPNDRFSAERPEGSISTLTIQRTEQRDSAMYRCASSLLFGQGNTGELFFGEGSRLTVL.

This chain connects TRBV27 to TRBJ1-2, with D possibly being TRBD1 (6 bases). The CDR3 runs to 15 residues. Germline V lookup: CDR1 MNHEY, CDR2 SMNVEV (reference sequence). V lost 2 bases to trimming and J lost 4 bases, with 14 bases between them. CDR3 sequence: CASSLVRGQAYGYTF. CDR3 bases: TGTGCCAGCAGTTTAGTTCGGGGGCAGGCCTATGGCTACACCTTC.

The chain joins TRBV6-5 to TRBJ2-3; D is possibly TRBD1 or TRBD2 (5 bases each). Germline V gene lookup returns CDR1 MNHEY and CDR2 SVGAGI. There are 13 residues in the CDR3. Trimming cost V 8 bases and J 3 bases, with 12 bases left between them. CDR3 amino acids: CASRDHTTDTQYF. Here the CDR3 DNA reads TGTGCCAGCCGGGACCACACAACAGATACGCAGTATTTT.

This chain joins TRBV4-1 and TRBJ2-3; 8 nucleotides align to TRBD1. CDR3 length: 15 residues. Trimming removed 4 bases from V and 2 bases from J; junction bases left unmatched: 5. Germline V gives CDR1 MGHRA, CDR2 YSYEKL. CDR3 DNA sequence: TGCGCCAGCAGCCTCCAGGGGGCACCCACAGATACGCAGTATTTT. Translating it yields CASSLQGAPTDTQYF.

The chain is built from TRBV2 and TRBJ1-1, with TRBD1 as a possible D gene (5 bases). The CDR3 covers 13 residues. Germline V gene sequence: CDR1 SNHLY, CDR2 FYNNEI. V dropped 11 bases and J dropped 3 bases, with 16 bases sitting between them. Written as DNA, the CDR3 is TGTGCCGGAGGCTTCGGGACTCACACTGAAGCTTTCTTT. Translating gives CAGGFGTHTEAFF.

The CDR3 loop is CASSFGGVGYF. The CDR3 nucleotides are TGTGCCAGCAGCTTCGGGGGAGTAGGGTACTTC. The gene calls are TRBV6-6 and TRBJ2-5, with D perhaps matching TRBD2 (6 bases). Trimming stripped 6 bases from V and 13 bases from J, with 15 bases between. The CDR3 extends over 11 amino acids. Germline CDR1 is MNHNY and CDR2 is SVGAGI (reference sequence).

The chain carries TRBV18 and TRBJ2-7; D gene ambiguous. The CDR3 extends over 14 amino acids. Trimming took 6 bases from V and 5 from J, leaving 17 bases between them. CDR1 is KGHSH and CDR2 is LQKENI in the germline V gene. In nucleotides, the CDR3 is TGTGCCAGCTCCTATGGTCCGAGACCCAACGAGCAGTACGTC. This sequence encodes CASSYGPRPNEQYV.

This clone was seen only a few times. The chain joins TRBV2 to TRBJ2-3, with D unclear. V lost 0 bases and J 4 bases, leaving 17 bases between the germline ends. The CDR3 covers 17 residues. CDR1 is SNHLY and CDR2 is FYNNEI in the germline V gene. CDR3 sequence: CASSEATASGWADTQYF. The CDR3 nucleotides are TGTGCCAGCAGTGAAGCCACGGCTAGTGGATGGGCAGATACGCAGTATTTT.

This chain joins TRBV20-1 and TRBJ1-2; unclear D gene. The CDR3 contains 8 residues. Per germline, CDR1 DFQATT and CDR2 SNEGSKA (reference sequence). This chain's CDR3 is CGGDGYTF. The CDR3 DNA reads TGCGGTGGGGATGGCTACACCTTC.

The table lists this clone with a few counts. V is TRBV18 and J is TRBJ1-1; 9 bases match TRBD1. Trimming took 2 bases from V and 1 from J; bases not matched to a gene: 2. Germline V lookup: CDR1 KGHSH, CDR2 LQKENI. The CDR3 totals 15 residues. The CDR3 spells CASSPGQGSNTEAFF. The CDR3 DNA reads TGTGCCAGCTCACCAGGACAGGGGTCGAACACTGAAGCTTTCTTT.

This chain joins TRBV9 and TRBJ1-3; D unresolved. Germline V gene sequence: CDR1 SGDLS, CDR2 YYNGEE. Trimming removed 0 bases at V and 4 bases at J, with 5 bases between. The CDR3 covers 13 residues. The CDR3 reads CASSVAGGNTIYF. In DNA, the CDR3 is TGTGCCAGCAGCGTAGCTGGAGGAAACACCATATATTTT.

The V call is TRBV27, the J call TRBJ1-5, with D perhaps TRBD1 (5 bases). Trimming cost V 1 base and J 5 bases, with 6 bases left between them. Per the germline V gene, CDR1 is MNHEY and CDR2 is SMNVEV (reference sequence). This CDR3 is 13 amino acids long. The CDR3 region has the DNA TGTGCCAGCAGTTTATTCAGGGATCAGCCCCAGCATTTT. It is translated as CASSLFRDQPQHF.

As concerns this clone: One junction end does not reproduce the germline sequence, and a read error may be involved. This chain joins TRBV13 and TRBJ2-3; D ambiguous. The V gene's germline CDR1 is PRHDT and CDR2 FYEKMQ (reference sequence). This CDR3 spans 11 amino acids. The CDR3 bases are TGTGCCAGCAGCTTAGGAGATTCGCAGTATTTT. Translating gives CASSLGDSQYF.

The chain links TRBV28 to TRBJ1-4, with D uncertain. This CDR3 spans 12 amino acids. The V gene's germline CDR1 is MDHEN and CDR2 SYDVKM. V lost 2 bases, J lost 8 bases, and 6 bases lay in between. CDR3 sequence: CASSLIREKLFF. The CDR3 DNA sequence: TGTGCCAGCAGTTTAATACGCGAAAAACTGTTTTTT.

The rearrangement links TRBV5-6 to TRBJ2-7, with no clear D. There are 12 residues in the CDR3. Germline CDR1 and CDR2: SGHDT and YYEEEE. Trimming shortened V by 4 bases and J by 3 bases, and 8 bases separated the two germline ends. The CDR3: CASSQGIYEQYV. The CDR3 nucleotides are TGTGCCAGCAGCCAAGGAATCTACGAGCAGTACGTC.

The chain carries TRBV28 and TRBJ2-5, with TRBD2 matching over 10 bases. The V gene end was trimmed by 2 bases and the J gene end by 5 bases; junction bases not matched to a gene: 14. This CDR3 contains 18 residues. Germline CDR1 MDHEN, CDR2 SYDVKM. The DNA of the CDR3 is TGTGCCAGCAGTTTAGGTGGCCCCGCAGCGGGAGGGCTCGAGACCCAGTACTTC. It specifies CASSLGGPAAGGLETQYF.

The chain couples TRBV4-1 to TRBJ1-5; the D gene is possibly TRBD1 (5 bases). V was shortened by 0 bases and J by 6 bases, with 12 bases between the two germline ends. Germline V gene sequence: CDR1 MGHRA, CDR2 YSYEKL. There are 15 residues in the CDR3. The CDR3 sequence is CASSQDPGRGQPQHF. CDR3 coding DNA: TGCGCCAGCAGCCAAGATCCAGGGAGGGGTCAGCCCCAGCATTTT.

This clone is a singleton in its sample. The chain carries TRBV9 and TRBJ2-2; D remains ambiguous. The germline V and J ends were trimmed by 3 bases and 4 bases, with 7 bases remaining between them. Per the germline V gene, CDR1 is SGDLS and CDR2 is YYNGEE. This CDR3 spans 13 amino acids. CDR3 sequence reads: CASSASPTGELFF. The CDR3 nucleotides read TGTGCCAGCAGCGCGAGTCCCACCGGGGAGCTGTTTTTT.

J is TRBJ2-3 and V is TRBV27, with TRBD2 as a possible D gene (6 bases). The V end was cut by 6 bases, the J end by 0 bases, with 13 bases between. There are 15 residues in the CDR3. Germline V CDR1 and CDR2: MNHEY, SMNVEV (reference sequence). The CDR3 coding sequence is TGTGCCAGCAGCTCGGGACTGTCTAGCACAGATACGCAGTATTTT. Translated: CASSSGLSSTDTQYF.

The V gene is TRBV5-6, the J gene TRBJ2-7, with unresolved D. Germline V gene sequence: CDR1 SGHDT, CDR2 YYEEEE. With 1 base removed from V and 3 bases from J, the gap between germline ends came to 14 bases. This CDR3 has 15 amino acids. CDR3 loop: CASSLLYKFHYEQYV. Written as DNA, the CDR3 is TGTGCCAGCAGCTTGCTTTACAAGTTCCACTACGAGCAGTACGTC.